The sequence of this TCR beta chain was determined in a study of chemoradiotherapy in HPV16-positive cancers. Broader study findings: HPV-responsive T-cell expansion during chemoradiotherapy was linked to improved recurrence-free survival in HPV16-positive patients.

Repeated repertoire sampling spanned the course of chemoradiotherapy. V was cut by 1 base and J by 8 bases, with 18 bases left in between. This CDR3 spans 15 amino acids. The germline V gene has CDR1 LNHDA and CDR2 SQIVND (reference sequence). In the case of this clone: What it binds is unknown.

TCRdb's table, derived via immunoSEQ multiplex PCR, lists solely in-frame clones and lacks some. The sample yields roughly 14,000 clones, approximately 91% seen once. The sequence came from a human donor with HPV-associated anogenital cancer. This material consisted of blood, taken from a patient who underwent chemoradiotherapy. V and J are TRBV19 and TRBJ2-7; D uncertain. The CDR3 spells CASSIGSGDSTKQYF. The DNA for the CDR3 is TGTGCCAGTAGTATAGGATCGGGCGATTCTACGAAGCAGTACTTC.